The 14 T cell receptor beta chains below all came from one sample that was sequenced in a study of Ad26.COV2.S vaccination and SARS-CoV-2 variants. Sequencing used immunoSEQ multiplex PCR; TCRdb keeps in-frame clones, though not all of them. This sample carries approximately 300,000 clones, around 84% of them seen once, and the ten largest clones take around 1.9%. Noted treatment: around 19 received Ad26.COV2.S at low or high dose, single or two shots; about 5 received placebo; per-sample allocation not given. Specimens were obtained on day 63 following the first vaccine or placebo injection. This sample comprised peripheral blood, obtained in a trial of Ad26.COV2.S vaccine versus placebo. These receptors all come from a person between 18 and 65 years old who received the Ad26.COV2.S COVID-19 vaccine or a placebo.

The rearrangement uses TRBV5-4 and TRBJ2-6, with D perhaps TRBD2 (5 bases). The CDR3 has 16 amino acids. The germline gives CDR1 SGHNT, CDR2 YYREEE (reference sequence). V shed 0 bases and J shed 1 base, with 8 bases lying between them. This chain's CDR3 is CASSLVRGSGANVLTF. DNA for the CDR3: TGTGCCAGCAGCTTGGTTCGGGGTTCTGGGGCCAACGTCCTGACTTTC.

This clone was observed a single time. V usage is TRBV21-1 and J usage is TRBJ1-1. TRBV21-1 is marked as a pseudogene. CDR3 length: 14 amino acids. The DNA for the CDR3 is TGTGCCAGCGGAGTCAGGGAGCCGAGCACTGAAGCTTTCTTT. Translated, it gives CASGVREPSTEAFF.

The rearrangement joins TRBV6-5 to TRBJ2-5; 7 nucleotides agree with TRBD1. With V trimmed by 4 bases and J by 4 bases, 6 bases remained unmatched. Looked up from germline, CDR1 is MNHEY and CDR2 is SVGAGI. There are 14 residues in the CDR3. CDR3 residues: CASSLTGLGETQYF. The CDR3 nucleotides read TGTGCCAGCAGTTTGACAGGGTTAGGAGAGACCCAGTACTTC.

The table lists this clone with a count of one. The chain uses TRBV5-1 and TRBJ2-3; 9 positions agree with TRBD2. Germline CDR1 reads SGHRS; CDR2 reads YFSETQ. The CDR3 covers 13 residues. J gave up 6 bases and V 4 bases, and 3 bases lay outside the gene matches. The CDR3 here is CASSLTSGDTQYF. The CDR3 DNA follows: TGCGCCAGCAGCCTTACTAGCGGGGATACGCAGTATTTT.

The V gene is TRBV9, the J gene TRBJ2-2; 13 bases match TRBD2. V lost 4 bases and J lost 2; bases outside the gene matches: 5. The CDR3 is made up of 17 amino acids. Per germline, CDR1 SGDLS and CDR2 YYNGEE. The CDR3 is CASSTTSGGANTGELFF. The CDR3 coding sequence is TGTGCCAGCAGCACAACTAGCGGGGGGGCCAACACCGGGGAGCTGTTTTTT.

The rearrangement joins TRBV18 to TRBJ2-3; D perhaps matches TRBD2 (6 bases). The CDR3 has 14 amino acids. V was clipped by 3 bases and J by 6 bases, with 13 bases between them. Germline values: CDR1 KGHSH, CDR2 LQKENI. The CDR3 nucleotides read TGTGCCAGCTCACCGACCGGGGACTCGGATACGCAGTATTTT. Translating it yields CASSPTGDSDTQYF. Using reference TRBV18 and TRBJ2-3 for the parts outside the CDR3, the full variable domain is NAGVMQNPRHLVRRRGQEARLRCSPMKGHSHVYWYRQLPEEGLKFMVYLQKENIIDESGMPKERFSAEFPKEGPSILRIQQVVRGDSAAYFCASSPTGDSDTQYFGPGTRLTVL.

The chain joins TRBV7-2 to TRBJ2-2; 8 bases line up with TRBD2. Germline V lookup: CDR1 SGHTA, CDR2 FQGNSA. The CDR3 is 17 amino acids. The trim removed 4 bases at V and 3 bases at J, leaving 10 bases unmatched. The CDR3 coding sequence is TGTGCCAGCAGCTCAATGAGAGCGGGGGAGGACACCGGGGAGCTGTTTTTT. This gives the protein CASSSMRAGEDTGELFF.

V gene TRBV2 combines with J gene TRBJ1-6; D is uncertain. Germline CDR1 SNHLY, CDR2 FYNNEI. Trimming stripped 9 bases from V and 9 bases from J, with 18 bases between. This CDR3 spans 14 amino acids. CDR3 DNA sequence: TGTGCCAGTCACCCTAGGACTGATTTTTCACCCCTCCACTTT. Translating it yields CASHPRTDFSPLHF.

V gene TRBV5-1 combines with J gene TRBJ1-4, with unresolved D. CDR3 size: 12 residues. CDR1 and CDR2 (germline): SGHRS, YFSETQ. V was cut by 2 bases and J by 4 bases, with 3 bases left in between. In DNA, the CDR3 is TGCGCCAGCAGCTTTGGTAATGAAAAACTGTTTTTT. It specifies CASSFGNEKLFF.

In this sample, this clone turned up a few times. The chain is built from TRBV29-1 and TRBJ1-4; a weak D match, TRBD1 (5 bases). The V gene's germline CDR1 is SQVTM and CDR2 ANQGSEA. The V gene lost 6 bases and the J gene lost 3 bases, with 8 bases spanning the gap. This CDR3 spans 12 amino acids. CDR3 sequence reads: CSVRVPNEKLFF. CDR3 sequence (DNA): TGCAGCGTCAGGGTCCCTAATGAAAAACTGTTTTTT. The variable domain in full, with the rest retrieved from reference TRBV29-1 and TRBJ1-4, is SAVISQKPSRDICQRGTSLTIQCQVDSQVTMMFWYRQQPGQSLTLIATANQGSEATYESGFVIDKFPISRPNLTFSTLTVSNMSPEDSSIYLCSVRVPNEKLFFGSGTQLSVL.

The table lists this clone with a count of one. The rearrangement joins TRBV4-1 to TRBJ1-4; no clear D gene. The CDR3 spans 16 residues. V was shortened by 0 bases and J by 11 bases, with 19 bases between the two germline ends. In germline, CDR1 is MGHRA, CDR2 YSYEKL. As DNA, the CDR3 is TGCGCCAGCAGCCAAGAGGACGGGTCGTCATTGTGGAAACTGTTTTTT. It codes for CASSQEDGSSLWKLFF.

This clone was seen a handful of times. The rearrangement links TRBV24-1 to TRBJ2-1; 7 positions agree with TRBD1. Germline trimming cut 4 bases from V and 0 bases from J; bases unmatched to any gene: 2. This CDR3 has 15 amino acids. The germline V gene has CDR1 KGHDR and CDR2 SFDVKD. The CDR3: CATSDRDSSYNEQFF. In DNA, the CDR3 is TGTGCCACCAGTGACAGGGACAGCTCCTACAATGAGCAGTTCTTC.

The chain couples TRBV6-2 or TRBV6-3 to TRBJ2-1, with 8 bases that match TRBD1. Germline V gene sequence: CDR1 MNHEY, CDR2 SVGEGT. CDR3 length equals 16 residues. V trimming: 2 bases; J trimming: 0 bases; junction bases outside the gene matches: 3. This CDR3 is CASSYRTGSSYNEQFF. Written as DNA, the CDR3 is TGTGCCAGCAGTTACCGGACAGGGAGCTCCTACAATGAGCAGTTCTTC.

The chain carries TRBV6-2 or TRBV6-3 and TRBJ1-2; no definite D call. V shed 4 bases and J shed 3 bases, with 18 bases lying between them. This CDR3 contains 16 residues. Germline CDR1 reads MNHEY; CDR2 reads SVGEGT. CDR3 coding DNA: TGTGCCAGCAGTTCCTATAGTTATGGAGATGACTATGGCTACACCTTC. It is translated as CASSSYSYGDDYGYTF.